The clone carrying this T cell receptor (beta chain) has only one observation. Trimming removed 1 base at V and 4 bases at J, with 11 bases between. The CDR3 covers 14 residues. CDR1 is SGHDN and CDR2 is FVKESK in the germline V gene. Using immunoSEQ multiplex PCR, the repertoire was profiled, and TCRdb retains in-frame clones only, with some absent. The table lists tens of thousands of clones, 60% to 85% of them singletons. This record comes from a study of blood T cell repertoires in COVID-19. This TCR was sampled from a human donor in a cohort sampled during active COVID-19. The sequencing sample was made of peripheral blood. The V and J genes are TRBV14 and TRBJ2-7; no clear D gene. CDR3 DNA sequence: TGTGCCAGCAGCCAAGTCGCAAGCCCTTACGAGCAGTACTTC. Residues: CASSQVASPYEQYF.